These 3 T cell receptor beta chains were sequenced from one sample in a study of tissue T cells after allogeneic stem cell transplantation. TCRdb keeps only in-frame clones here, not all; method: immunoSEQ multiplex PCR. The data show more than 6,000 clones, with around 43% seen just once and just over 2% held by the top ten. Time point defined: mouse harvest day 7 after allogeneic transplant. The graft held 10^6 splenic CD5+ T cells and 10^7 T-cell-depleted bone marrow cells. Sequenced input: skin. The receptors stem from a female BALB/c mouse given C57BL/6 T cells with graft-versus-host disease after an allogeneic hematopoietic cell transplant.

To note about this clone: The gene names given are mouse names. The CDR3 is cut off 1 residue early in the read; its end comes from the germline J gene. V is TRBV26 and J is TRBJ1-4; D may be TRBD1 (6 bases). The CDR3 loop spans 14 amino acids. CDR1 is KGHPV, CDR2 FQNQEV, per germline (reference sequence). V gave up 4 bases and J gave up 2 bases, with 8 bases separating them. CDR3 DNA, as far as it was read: TGTGCCAGCAGTCCGGGACACTCCAACGAAAGATTATTT. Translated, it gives CASSPGHSNERLF. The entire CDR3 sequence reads CASSPGHSNERLFF.

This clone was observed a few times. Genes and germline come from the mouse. The CDR3 protein is CASRRQFSNERLFF. Incomplete CDR3 DNA: TGTGCCAGCAGGCGACAGTTTTCCAACGAAAGATTATTT. V and J are TRBV26 and TRBJ1-4; D possibly corresponds to TRBD1 (5 bases). Coverage ceases 1 residue before the CDR3 finishes, and the germline J gene fills in the end. Deletions cut 6 bases from V and 0 bases from J, with 8 bases between. CDR3 length equals 14 residues. Germline V gene data show CDR1 as KGHPV and CDR2 as FQNQEV (reference sequence).

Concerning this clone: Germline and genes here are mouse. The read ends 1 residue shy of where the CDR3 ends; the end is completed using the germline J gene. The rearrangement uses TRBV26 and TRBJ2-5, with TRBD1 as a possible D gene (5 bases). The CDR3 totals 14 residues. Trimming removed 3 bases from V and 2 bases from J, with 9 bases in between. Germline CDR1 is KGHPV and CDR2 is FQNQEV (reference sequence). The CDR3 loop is CASSLLTVQDTQYF. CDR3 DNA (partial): TGTGCCAGCAGTCTCCTGACAGTCCAAGACACCCAGTAC.